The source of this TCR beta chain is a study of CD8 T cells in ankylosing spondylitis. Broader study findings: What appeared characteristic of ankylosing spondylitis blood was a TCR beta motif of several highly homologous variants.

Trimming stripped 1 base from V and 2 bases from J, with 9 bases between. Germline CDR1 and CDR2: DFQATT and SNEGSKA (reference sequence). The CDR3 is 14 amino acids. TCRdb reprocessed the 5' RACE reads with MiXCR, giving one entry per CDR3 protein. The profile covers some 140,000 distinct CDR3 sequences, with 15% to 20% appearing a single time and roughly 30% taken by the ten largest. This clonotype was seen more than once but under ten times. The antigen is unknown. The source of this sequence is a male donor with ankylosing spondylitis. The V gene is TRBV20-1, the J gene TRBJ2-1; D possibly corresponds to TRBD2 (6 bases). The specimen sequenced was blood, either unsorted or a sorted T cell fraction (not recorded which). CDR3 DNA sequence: TGCAGTGCTAGAGGTGGGGGGACCTACAATGAGCAGTTCTTC. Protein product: CSARGGGTYNEQFF.